This T cell receptor beta chain was found in a study of radiation and T cells in renal cell carcinoma (dated by TCRdb to about 2020). About the investigation overall: Samples came from a clinical trial, in which primary renal cell carcinomas received 15 Gy stereotactic body radiation therapy followed by nephrectomy 4 weeks later. Across all 55 or so samples, several million unique CDR3 nucleotide sequences encoding 2,658,974 unique CDR3 amino acid sequences were identified. TCR beta sequencing covered around 50 samples in total, comprising some 25 tumors and some 27 peripheral blood samples.

The CDR3 goes from the cysteine to the phenylalanine over 18 residues. Left in the record is the CDR3 DNA by itself, 54 bases read in frame from the first base. With regard to this clone: Its antigen has not been determined. Base qualities are not recorded, but no much larger clone differs from it by a single base.

The label giving this sample's time point can be read as: blood 2 weeks post-SBRT. The treatment or condition tag for this specimen amounts to: 15 Gy SBRT to primary tumor, nephrectomy 4 weeks later. Serial peripheral blood from radiation-treated patients was sampled at baseline, 2 weeks and 4 weeks after SBRT to track tumor-enriched clonotypes. Every patient had renal cell carcinoma of clear cell pathology. The QIAamp DNA Blood Mini Kit (Qiagen) was used to prepare genomic DNA for TCR sequencing. The analyses included just those samples that passed every quality control check. TCR beta libraries were generated from genomic DNA with the immunoSEQ kit, following the manufacturer's recommendations. To prepare libraries, a first multiplex PCR with proprietary primers was run, followed by a second PCR that added unique barcodes, and a bead cleanup was done after each round. Each sample batch included a kit-provided positive control reaction and a negative control reaction. The final libraries were assessed on an Agilent 4200 TapeStation D1000 ScreenTape, pooled by volume, and quantified by qPCR. Sequencing was performed on an Illumina NextSeq500 using a MidOutput 150-cycle cartridge, with 156 Read1 cycles, 15 Index1 cycles, and the kit custom primers. The pooled library was loaded at 0.9 to 1 pM, with a roughly 18% PhiX control spiked in. On the authors' methods: The vendor-processed data were analyzed in R, and a clonotype was defined as all T cells that share the same CDR3 nucleotide sequence. In the clone abundance analyses, frequencies were normalized to the 10,000 most abundant clones in each sample. Public T cell clones, which averaged fewer than five per sample, were excluded before analysis. Tumor-enriched and baseline blood-enriched clonotypes were defined by at least a 32-fold difference in abundance between compartments. A beta-binomial differential abundance model was used to identify clonotypes that were expanded or contracted between blood time points. Tumor-blood repertoire similarity was measured with the Baroni-Urbani and Buser coefficient, and group comparisons used two-tailed Wilcoxon tests in R. In TCRdb, the immuneACCESS table is reduced to in-frame sequences with V and J assigned. These tables do not hold every clone; where another copy was compared, an unresolved V gene accounts for under half, and the others remain unexplained. V, J and clone size were drawn from that table, and D and trimming were deduced from the DNA. Within this sample are 100,000 to 150,000 clones, with about 88% of them counted one time only. The ten largest clones capture approximately 5.8% of the sample.

The investigation overall reported the following: No pretreatment tumor biopsies were available, so the baseline intratumoral presence of clonotypes could not be determined. Effects of radiation dose or scheduling on the TCR repertoire could not be addressed with the single-armed trial design. An increase in top tumor clonotypes in blood was observed from baseline to 2 weeks post-radiation, followed by contraction by 4 weeks, which was taken to suggest transient expansion of tumor-resident clones. Dynamics of the blood repertoire were not tracked past 4 weeks after treatment.

The chain links TRBV21-1 with TRBJ2-5; the table names TRBD2, a call not compared with the DNA. TRBV21-1 is labeled a pseudogene. This clonotype was obtained from a woman aged 65 to 85 with renal cell carcinoma. The sample in question was blood, obtained from a patient whose treatment included radiotherapy and nephrectomy. The DNA is TGTGCCAGCAGCAAAGCGGGGGGTAGCAGAACCTCCCAAGAGACCCAGTACTTC. Translated, it reads CASSKAGGSRTSQETQYF.